These 13 T cell receptor beta chains were all obtained from the same sample, sequenced in a study of shared clonotypes between healthy human individuals. The data were produced by immunoSEQ multiplex PCR, yet TCRdb's version contains in-frame clones alone and is incomplete. The sample lists 2 million to 2.5 million clones, approximately 96% occurring once. Sequencing was performed on naive CD4+ T cells sorted from blood. Regarding subset: CD45RA+ positively selected. The receptor set was obtained from a man younger than 35 in good health.

The chain combines TRBV11-2 with TRBJ2-5; D ambiguous. The CDR3 runs to 15 residues. V lost 2 bases and J lost 1, with 11 bases in between. The V gene's germline CDR1 is SGHAT and CDR2 FQNNGV. The DNA of the CDR3 is TGTGCCAGCAGCTTATCCGTCGGCTTCCAAGAGACCCAGTACTTC. It translates to CASSLSVGFQETQYF.

V usage is TRBV6-1 and J usage is TRBJ1-2, with 9 bases that match TRBD1. The CDR3 runs to 16 residues. Germline trimming cut 2 bases from V and 1 base from J; bases unmatched to any gene: 5. CDR1 MNHNS and CDR2 SASEGT come from the germline V gene. CDR3 residues: CASSERTGAVNYGYTF. In nucleotides, the CDR3 is TGTGCCAGCAGTGAAAGGACAGGGGCGGTTAACTATGGCTACACCTTC.

Of note for this clone: The sample carries other DNA sequences with the same CDR3. This chain connects TRBV4-1 to TRBJ2-3, with D unclear. The V end lost 1 base, the J end lost 2 bases, and 4 bases lay between the germline ends. In germline, CDR1 is MGHRA, CDR2 YSYEKL. The CDR3 covers 13 residues. CDR3 sequence: CASSQADTDTQYF. The CDR3, as DNA: TGCGCCAGCAGCCAAGCCGACACAGATACGCAGTATTTT.

J is TRBJ2-5 and V is TRBV7-9; D possibly corresponds to TRBD1 (6 bases). The CDR3 sequence is 14 residues long. Per the germline V gene, CDR1 is SEHNR and CDR2 is FQNEAQ (reference sequence). The V end lost 5 bases, the J end lost 2 bases, and 12 bases lay between the germline ends. The CDR3 DNA sequence: TGTGCCAGCAGCACCTCGACAGGTCAAGAGACCCAGTACTTC. Amino acids: CASSTSTGQETQYF.

The DNA of the CDR3 is TGTGCCAGCAGCACCGGGAGGGGAGGGAGCCTCGGCAATCAGCCCCAGCATTTT. Its translation: CASSTGRGGSLGNQPQHF. The V and J genes are TRBV7-9 and TRBJ1-5; possibly TRBD1 for D (5 bases). Germline V CDR1 and CDR2: SEHNR, FQNEAQ (reference sequence). Trimming shortened V by 5 bases and J by 2 bases, and 22 bases separated the two germline ends. The CDR3 sequence is 18 residues long. The variable domain in full, with the rest retrieved from reference TRBV7-9 and TRBJ1-5, is DTGVSQNPRHKITKRGQNVTFRCDPISEHNRLYWYRQTLGQGPEFLTYFQNEAQLEKSRLLSDRFSAERPKGSFSTLEIQRTEQGDSAMYLCASSTGRGGSLGNQPQHFGDGTRLSIL.

The chain has TRBV12-5 and TRBJ2-3; D might be TRBD2 (7 bases). The CDR3 spans 18 residues. With 6 bases removed from V and 2 bases from J, the gap between germline ends came to 24 bases. The germline V gene encodes CDR1 LGHNT and CDR2 FRNRAP. This CDR3 reads CASGEGGGALENTDTQYF. The CDR3 DNA reads as TGTGCTAGTGGCGAAGGGGGAGGGGCGTTAGAAAACACAGATACGCAGTATTTT. Looking up the rest from reference TRBV12-5 and TRBJ2-3 gives the full variable domain: DARVTQTPRHKVTEMGQEVTMRCQPILGHNTVFWYRQTMMQGLELLAYFRNRAPLDDSGMPKDRFSAEMPDATLATLKIQPSEPRDSAVYFCASGEGGGALENTDTQYFGPGTRLTVL.

Note on this clone: This CDR3 is also generated by other DNA sequences in the sample. This chain joins TRBV6-1 and TRBJ2-3, with D possibly being TRBD1 or TRBD2 (5 bases each). The ends were cut back, 2 bases at V and 2 bases at J, with 8 bases in the middle. The CDR3 sequence is 14 residues long. CDR1 and CDR2 from the germline V gene are MNHNS and SASEGT. The DNA for the CDR3 is TGTGCCAGCAGTGAACGGGGCTACACAGATACGCAGTATTTT. It yields the protein CASSERGYTDTQYF.

This chain links TRBV6-5 with TRBJ1-2; the D is unclear. Trimming shortened V by 8 bases and J by 7 bases, and 14 bases separated the two germline ends. CDR1 and CDR2 (germline): MNHEY, SVGAGI. The CDR3 totals 12 residues. The CDR3 DNA reads as TGTGCCAGCTCAGACACCACCGGTGGCTACACCTTC. Translated: CASSDTTGGYTF.

The chain joins TRBV7-9 to TRBJ2-2; 9 nucleotides match TRBD2. This CDR3 has 18 amino acids. The V gene end was trimmed by 8 bases and the J gene end by 4 bases; junction bases not matched to a gene: 17. Germline CDR1 reads SEHNR; CDR2 reads FQNEAQ (reference sequence). CDR3 DNA sequence: TGTGCCAGCCTCCGCGATCCCCCTAGCGGGATACCCACCGGGGAGCTGTTTTTT. Protein sequence: CASLRDPPSGIPTGELFF. Looking up the rest from reference TRBV7-9 and TRBJ2-2 gives the full variable domain: DTGVSQNPRHKITKRGQNVTFRCDPISEHNRLYWYRQTLGQGPEFLTYFQNEAQLEKSRLLSDRFSAERPKGSFSTLEIQRTEQGDSAMYLCASLRDPPSGIPTGELFFGEGSRLTVL.

The chain carries TRBV5-4 and TRBJ2-7; D is possibly TRBD1 or TRBD2 (6 bases each). The CDR3 runs to 14 residues. V lost 1 base and J 4 bases, leaving 12 bases between the germline ends. The germline V gene encodes CDR1 SGHNT and CDR2 YYREEE (reference sequence). CDR3 in amino acids: CASSLIGGTYEQYF. CDR3 nucleotides: TGTGCCAGCAGCTTGATAGGGGGGACGTACGAGCAGTACTTC.

This rearrangement joins TRBV5-1 to TRBJ1-2; D is perhaps TRBD1 (5 bases). The V gene's germline CDR1 is SGHRS and CDR2 YFSETQ. This CDR3 spans 13 amino acids. Trimming removed 0 bases from V and 10 bases from J, with 13 bases in between. The CDR3 protein is CASSLGQGSLYTF. As DNA, the CDR3 is TGCGCCAGCAGCTTGGGGCAGGGAAGCCTCTACACCTTC. Drawing the rest from reference TRBV5-1 and TRBJ1-2, the complete variable domain is KAGVTQTPRYLIKTRGQQVTLSCSPISGHRSVSWYQQTPGQGLQFLFEYFSETQRNKGNFPGRFSGRQFSNSRSEMNVSTLELGDSALYLCASSLGQGSLYTFGSGTRLTVV.

V is TRBV11-2 and J is TRBJ2-3, with TRBD2 matching over 10 bases. Germline CDR1 SGHAT, CDR2 FQNNGV. CDR3 size: 15 residues. V lost 4 bases, J lost 6 bases, and 7 bases stayed unmatched. CDR3 protein: CASSSRLAGGDTQYF. Written as DNA, the CDR3 is TGTGCCAGCAGCTCACGACTAGCGGGCGGGGATACGCAGTATTTT. Looking up the rest from reference TRBV11-2 and TRBJ2-3 gives the full variable domain: EAGVAQSPRYKIIEKRQSVAFWCNPISGHATLYWYQQILGQGPKLLIQFQNNGVVDDSQLPKDRFSAERLKGVDSTLKIQPAKLEDSAVYLCASSSRLAGGDTQYFGPGTRLTVL.

The V gene is TRBV6-1, the J gene TRBJ2-5; 7 bases map to TRBD1. The CDR3 runs 15 residues. Germline-derived CDR1 and CDR2 are MNHNS and SASEGT. The J segment lost 0 bases and the V segment lost 7 bases, leaving 8 bases of the junction unmatched. The CDR3 bases are TGTGCCAGCATTTCCGGACAGGCGTACCAAGAGACCCAGTACTTC. This translates into CASISGQAYQETQYF.